The 7 T cell receptor beta chains below were found in one sample sequenced in a study of CD4 T cells in relation to SARS-CoV-2 and coronaviruses. The table came from immunoSEQ multiplex PCR; TCRdb's copy has only in-frame clones and leaves some out. The repertoire includes just over 25,000 clones, 77% of them detected once, and around a sixth sits in the top ten. These receptors have no identified antigens. CD4+ T cells from unexposed donors were obtained before the COVID-19 pandemic (2011-2018). Isolation of CD4+ T cells took place after around 11 days in culture. Specimen: CD4+ T cells from PBMCs, cultured in vitro. Receptor source: a human donor in good health.

As concerns this clone: Other DNA sequences from this sample encode an identical CDR3 as well. The genes are TRBV7-2 and TRBJ2-5, with D uncertain. The CDR3 runs 11 residues. The V end was cut by 3 bases, the J end by 5 bases, with 4 bases between. The germline CDR1 and CDR2 sequences are SGHTA and FQGNSA. The CDR3: CASSLQETQYF. CDR3 in DNA: TGTGCCAGCAGCTTGCAGGAGACCCAGTACTTC.

V is TRBV11-3 and J is TRBJ2-5; D not resolved. V lost 5 bases and J lost 4, with 11 bases in between. This CDR3 spans 13 amino acids. The V gene's germline CDR1 is SGHNT and CDR2 YENEEA. CDR3 DNA sequence: TGTGCCAGCAGCCCCGAATGGGGAGAGACCCAGTACTTC. This sequence encodes CASSPEWGETQYF.

The chain couples TRBV12-3 or TRBV12-4 to TRBJ1-5; D ambiguous. Between the trimmed V and J ends, which lost 3 bases and 4 bases, there was a span of 7 bases. The CDR3 has 13 residues. The CDR3 nucleotides read TGTGCCAGCAGTTTTTTTGGGAATCAGCCCCAGCATTTT. It is translated as CASSFFGNQPQHF.

This chain joins TRBV7-2 and TRBJ1-1, with D unclear. Germline V gene data show CDR1 as SGHTA and CDR2 as FQGNSA. Trimming pared 1 base from V and 1 base from J, leaving 4 bases between. The CDR3 covers 13 residues. CDR3 nucleotide sequence: TGTGCCAGCAGCTTAGGTCAGAACACTGAAGCTTTCTTT. This gives the protein CASSLGQNTEAFF. Filled out from reference TRBV7-2 and TRBJ1-1, the complete variable domain reads GAGVSQSPSNKVTEKGKDVELRCDPISGHTALYWYRQSLGQGLEFLIYFQGNSAPDKSGLPSDRFSAERTGGSVSTLTIQRTQQEDSAVYLCASSLGQNTEAFFGQGTRLTVV.

The chain joins TRBV9 to TRBJ2-3; TRBD2 is a possible D gene (6 bases). Germline V gene lookup returns CDR1 SGDLS and CDR2 YYNGEE. Trimming removed 7 bases at V and 1 base at J, with 13 bases between. CDR3 length: 14 amino acids. This CDR3 is CASATGVGTDTQYF. CDR3 in DNA: TGTGCCAGCGCTACGGGAGTTGGCACAGATACGCAGTATTTT.

The chain couples TRBV5-1 to TRBJ2-1, with 9 nucleotides matching TRBD2. The CDR3 spans 15 residues. Germline values: CDR1 SGHRS, CDR2 YFSETQ. Germline trimming cut 4 bases from V and 8 bases from J; bases unmatched to any gene: 10. Written as DNA, the CDR3 is TGCGCCAGCAGCCCTTCGGCGGGGGGGCCCGATGAGCAGTTCTTC. Translation: CASSPSAGGPDEQFF. The full variable domain, in which reference TRBV5-1 and TRBJ2-1 provide the parts outside the CDR3, is KAGVTQTPRYLIKTRGQQVTLSCSPISGHRSVSWYQQTPGQGLQFLFEYFSETQRNKGNFPGRFSGRQFSNSRSEMNVSTLELGDSALYLCASSPSAGGPDEQFFGPGTRLTVL.

This clone was detected once. This rearrangement joins TRBV7-9 to TRBJ1-1; 7 nucleotides align to TRBD1. CDR1 SEHNR and CDR2 FQNEAQ come from the germline V gene (reference sequence). Trimming took 5 bases from V and 1 from J; bases not matched to a gene: 4. There are 14 residues in the CDR3. CDR3 in amino acids: CASSQDRANTEAFF. In nucleotides, the CDR3 is TGTGCCAGCAGCCAAGACAGGGCGAACACTGAAGCTTTCTTT.